Below, one T cell receptor beta chain is given with its context. Data came from immunoSEQ multiplex PCR; TCRdb stores just in-frame clones and leaves some out. The table includes 70,000 to 100,000 clones, around 87% detected once. The sample is drawn from a study of blood T cell repertoires in COVID-19. V shed 1 base and J shed 6 bases, with 13 bases lying between them. The CDR3 extends over 15 amino acids. The germline CDR1 and CDR2 sequences are LNHNV and YYDKDF (reference sequence). This chain links TRBV15 with TRBJ1-5, with D uncertain. Material: peripheral blood. The clonotype was recovered from an elderly woman with active or convalescent COVID-19. This CDR3 reads CATSRGSNAGQPQHF. CDR3 DNA: TGTGCCACCAGCAGAGGTTCCAACGCCGGTCAGCCCCAGCATTTT. The whole variable domain, remainder taken from reference TRBV15 and TRBJ1-5, is DAMVIQNPRYQVTQFGKPVTLSCSQTLNHNVMYWYQQKSSQAPKLLFHYYDKDFNNEADTPDNFQSRRPNTSFCFLDIRSPGLGDTAMYLCATSRGSNAGQPQHFGDGTRLSIL.